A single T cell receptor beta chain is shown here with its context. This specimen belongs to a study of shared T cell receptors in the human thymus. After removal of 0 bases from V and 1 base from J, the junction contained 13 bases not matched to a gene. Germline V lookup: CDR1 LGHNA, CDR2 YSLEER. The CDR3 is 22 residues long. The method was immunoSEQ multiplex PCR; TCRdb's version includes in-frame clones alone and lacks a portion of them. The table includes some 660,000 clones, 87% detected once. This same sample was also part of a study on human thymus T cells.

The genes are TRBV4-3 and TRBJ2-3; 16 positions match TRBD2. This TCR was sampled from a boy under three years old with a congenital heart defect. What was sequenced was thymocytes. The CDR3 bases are TGCGCCAGCAGCCAAGATGGACTGGGGACTAGCGGGGGGGCTATGGGCACAGATACGCAGTATTTT. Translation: CASSQDGLGTSGGAMGTDTQYF.